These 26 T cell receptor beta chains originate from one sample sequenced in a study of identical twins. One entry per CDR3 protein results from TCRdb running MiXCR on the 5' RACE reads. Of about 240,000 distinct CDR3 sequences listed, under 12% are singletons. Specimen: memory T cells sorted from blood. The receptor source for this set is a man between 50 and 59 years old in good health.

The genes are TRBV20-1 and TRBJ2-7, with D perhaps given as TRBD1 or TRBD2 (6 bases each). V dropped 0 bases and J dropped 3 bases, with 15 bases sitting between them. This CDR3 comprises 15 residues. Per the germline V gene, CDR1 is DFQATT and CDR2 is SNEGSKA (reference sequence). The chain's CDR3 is CSARDGGTQDYEQYF. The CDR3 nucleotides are TGCAGTGCTAGAGATGGAGGGACACAAGACTACGAGCAGTACTTC.

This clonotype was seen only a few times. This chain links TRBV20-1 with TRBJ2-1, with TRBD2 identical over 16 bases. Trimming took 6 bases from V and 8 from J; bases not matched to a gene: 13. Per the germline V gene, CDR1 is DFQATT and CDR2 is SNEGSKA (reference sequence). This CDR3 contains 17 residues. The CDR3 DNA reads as TGCAGTGCCGGGGGTGCGGGACTAGCGGGAGGGCCCGATGAGCAGTTCTTC. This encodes CSAGGAGLAGGPDEQFF.

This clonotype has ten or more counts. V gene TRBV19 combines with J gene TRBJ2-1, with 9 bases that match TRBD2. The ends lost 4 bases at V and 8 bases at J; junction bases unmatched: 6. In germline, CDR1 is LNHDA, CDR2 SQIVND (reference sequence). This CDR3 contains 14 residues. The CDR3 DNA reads TGTGCCAGTAGTAAGCTAGCGGGGTCAGATGAGCAGTTCTTC. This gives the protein CASSKLAGSDEQFF.

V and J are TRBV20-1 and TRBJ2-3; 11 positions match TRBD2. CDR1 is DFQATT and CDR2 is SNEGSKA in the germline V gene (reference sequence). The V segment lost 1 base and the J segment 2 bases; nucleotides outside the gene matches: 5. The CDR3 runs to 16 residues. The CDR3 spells CSARALAGASTDTQYF. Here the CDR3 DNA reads TGCAGTGCTAGAGCACTAGCGGGAGCTTCCACAGATACGCAGTATTTT.

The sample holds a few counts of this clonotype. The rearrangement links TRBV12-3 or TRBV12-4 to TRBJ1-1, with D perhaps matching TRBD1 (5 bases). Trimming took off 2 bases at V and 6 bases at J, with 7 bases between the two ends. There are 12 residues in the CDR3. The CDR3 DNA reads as TGTGCCAGCAGTTTAAGGGGCGCTGAAGCTTTCTTT. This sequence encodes CASSLRGAEAFF.

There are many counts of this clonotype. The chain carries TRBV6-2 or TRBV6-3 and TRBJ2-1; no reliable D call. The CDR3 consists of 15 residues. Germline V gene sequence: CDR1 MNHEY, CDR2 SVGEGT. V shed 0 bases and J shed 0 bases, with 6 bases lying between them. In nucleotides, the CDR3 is TGTGCCAGCAGTTACTCCGACCCCTCCTACAATGAGCAGTTCTTC. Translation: CASSYSDPSYNEQFF.

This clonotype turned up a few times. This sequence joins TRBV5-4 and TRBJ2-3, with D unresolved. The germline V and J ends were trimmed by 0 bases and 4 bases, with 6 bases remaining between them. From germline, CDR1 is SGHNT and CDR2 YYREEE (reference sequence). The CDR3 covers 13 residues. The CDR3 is CASSLERPDTQYF. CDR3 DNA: TGTGCCAGCAGCTTGGAGAGGCCAGATACGCAGTATTTT.

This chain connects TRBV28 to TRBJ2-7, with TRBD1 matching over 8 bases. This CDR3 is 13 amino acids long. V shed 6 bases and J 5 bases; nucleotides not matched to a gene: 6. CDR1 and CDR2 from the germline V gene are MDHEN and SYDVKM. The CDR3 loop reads CASSWDRRDEQYF. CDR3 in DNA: TGTGCCAGCAGCTGGGACAGGAGAGACGAGCAGTACTTC.

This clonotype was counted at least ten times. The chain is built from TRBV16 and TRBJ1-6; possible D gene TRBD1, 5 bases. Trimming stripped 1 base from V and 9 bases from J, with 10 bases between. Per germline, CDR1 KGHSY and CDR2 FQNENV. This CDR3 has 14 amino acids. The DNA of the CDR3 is TGTGCCAGCAGCCAATACGGCAGGGCTTCACCCCTCCACTTT. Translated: CASSQYGRASPLHF. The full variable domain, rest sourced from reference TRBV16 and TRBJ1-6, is GEEVAQTPKHLVRGEGQKAKLYCAPIKGHSYVFWYQQVLKNEFKFLISFQNENVFDETGMPKERFSAKCLPNSPCSLEIQATKLEDSAVYFCASSQYGRASPLHFGNGTRLTVT.

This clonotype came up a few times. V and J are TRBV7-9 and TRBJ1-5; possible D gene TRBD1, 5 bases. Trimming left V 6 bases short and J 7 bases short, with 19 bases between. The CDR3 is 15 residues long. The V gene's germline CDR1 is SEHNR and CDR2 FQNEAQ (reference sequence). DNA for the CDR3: TGTGCCAGCAGTCTAGGGGCTGGGGAGAGGCAGCCCCAGCATTTT. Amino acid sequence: CASSLGAGERQPQHF.

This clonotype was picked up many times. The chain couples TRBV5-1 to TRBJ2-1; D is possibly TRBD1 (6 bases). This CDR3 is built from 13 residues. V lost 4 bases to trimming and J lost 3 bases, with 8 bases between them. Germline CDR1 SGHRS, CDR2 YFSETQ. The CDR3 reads CASSMDSYNEQFF. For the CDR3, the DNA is TGCGCCAGCAGCATGGACAGCTACAATGAGCAGTTCTTC.

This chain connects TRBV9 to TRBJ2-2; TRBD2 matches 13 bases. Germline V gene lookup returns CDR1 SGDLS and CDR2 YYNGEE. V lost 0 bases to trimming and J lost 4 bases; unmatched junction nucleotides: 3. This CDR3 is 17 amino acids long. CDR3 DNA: TGTGCCAGCAGCGTAGGGACTAGCGGGAGATCCACCGGGGAGCTGTTTTTT. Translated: CASSVGTSGRSTGELFF.

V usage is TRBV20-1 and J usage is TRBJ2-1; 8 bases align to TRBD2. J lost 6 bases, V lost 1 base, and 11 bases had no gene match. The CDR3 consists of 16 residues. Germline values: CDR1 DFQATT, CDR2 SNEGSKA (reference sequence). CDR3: CSARVFRGGRPNEQFF. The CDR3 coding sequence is TGCAGTGCTAGAGTTTTTCGGGGGGGCCGTCCCAATGAGCAGTTCTTC.

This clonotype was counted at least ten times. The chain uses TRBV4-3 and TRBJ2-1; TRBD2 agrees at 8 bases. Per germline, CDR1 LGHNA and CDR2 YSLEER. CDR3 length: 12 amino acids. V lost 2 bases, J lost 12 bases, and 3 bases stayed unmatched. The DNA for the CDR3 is TGCGCCAGCAGCCAAAGCGGGAGTGGGCAGTTCTTC. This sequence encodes CASSQSGSGQFF.

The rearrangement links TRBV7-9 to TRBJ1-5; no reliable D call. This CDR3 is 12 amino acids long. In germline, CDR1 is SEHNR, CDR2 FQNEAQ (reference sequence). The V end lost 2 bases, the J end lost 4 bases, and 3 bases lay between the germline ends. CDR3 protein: CASSLWNQPQHF. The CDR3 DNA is TGTGCCAGCAGCTTATGGAATCAGCCCCAGCATTTT.

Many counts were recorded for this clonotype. The CDR3 sequence is CASSTLAGLYNEQFF. CDR3 in DNA: TGTGCCAGCAGCACCTTGGCGGGACTATACAATGAGCAGTTCTTC. J is TRBJ2-1 and V is TRBV9, with TRBD2 matching over 7 bases. CDR3 size: 15 residues. Unmatched junction bases numbered 8, after V lost 4 bases and J lost 4 bases. The germline CDR1 and CDR2 sequences are SGDLS and YYNGEE.

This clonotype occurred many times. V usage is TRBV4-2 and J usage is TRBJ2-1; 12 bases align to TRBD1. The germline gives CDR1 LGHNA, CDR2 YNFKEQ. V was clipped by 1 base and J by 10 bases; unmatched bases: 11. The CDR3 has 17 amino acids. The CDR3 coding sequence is TGTGCCAGCAGCCAAGTCTCCGGGACAGGGGGCTCGAGGGAGCAGTTCTTC. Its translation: CASSQVSGTGGSREQFF.

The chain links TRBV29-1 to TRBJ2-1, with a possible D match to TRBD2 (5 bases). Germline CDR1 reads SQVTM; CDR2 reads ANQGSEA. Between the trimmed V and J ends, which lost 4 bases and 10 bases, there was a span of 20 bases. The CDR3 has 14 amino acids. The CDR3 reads CSVAQTPAGREQFF. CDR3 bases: TGCAGCGTTGCTCAAACTCCGGCGGGTAGGGAGCAGTTCTTC.

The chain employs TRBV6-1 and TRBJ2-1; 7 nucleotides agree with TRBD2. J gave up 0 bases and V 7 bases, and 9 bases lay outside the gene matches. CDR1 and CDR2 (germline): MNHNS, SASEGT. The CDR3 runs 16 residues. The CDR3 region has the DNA TGTGCCAGCAAAGGGCTAGCGGTAAACTCCTACAATGAGCAGTTCTTC. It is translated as CASKGLAVNSYNEQFF.

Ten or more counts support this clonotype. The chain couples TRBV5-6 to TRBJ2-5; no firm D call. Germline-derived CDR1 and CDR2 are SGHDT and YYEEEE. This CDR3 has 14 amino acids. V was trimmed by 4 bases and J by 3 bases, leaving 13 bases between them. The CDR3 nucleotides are TGTGCCAGCAGCCCGTGGGCAGAGGAAGAGACCCAGTACTTC. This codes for CASSPWAEEETQYF.

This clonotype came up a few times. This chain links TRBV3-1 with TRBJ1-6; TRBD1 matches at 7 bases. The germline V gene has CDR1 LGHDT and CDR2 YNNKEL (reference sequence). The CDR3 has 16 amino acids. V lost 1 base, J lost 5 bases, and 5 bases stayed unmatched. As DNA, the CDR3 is TGTGCCAGCAGCCAAGGGCAGACAGGGAATAATTCACCCCTCCACTTT. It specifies CASSQGQTGNNSPLHF.

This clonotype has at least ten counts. CDR3 in amino acids: CASSPGTVNTEAFF. CDR3 in DNA: TGTGCCAGCAGCCCCGGGACGGTGAACACTGAAGCTTTCTTT. The chain has TRBV7-9 and TRBJ1-1, with D maybe TRBD1 (5 bases). This CDR3 has 14 residues. Germline-derived CDR1 and CDR2 are SEHNR and FQNEAQ (reference sequence). V lost 5 bases and J lost 0, with 10 bases in between.

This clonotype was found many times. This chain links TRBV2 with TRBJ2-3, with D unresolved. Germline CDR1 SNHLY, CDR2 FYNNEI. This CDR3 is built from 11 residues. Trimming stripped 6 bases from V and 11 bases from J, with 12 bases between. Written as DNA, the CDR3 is TGTGCCAGCAGCGGCCCCTTAGGGCAGTATTTT. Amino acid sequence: CASSGPLGQYF.

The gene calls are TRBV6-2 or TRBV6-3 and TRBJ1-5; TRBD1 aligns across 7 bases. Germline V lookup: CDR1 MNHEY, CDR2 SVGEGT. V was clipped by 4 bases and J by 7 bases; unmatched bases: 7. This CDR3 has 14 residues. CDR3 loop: CASSSQGGSQPQHF. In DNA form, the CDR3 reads TGTGCCAGCAGTTCTCAGGGGGGCAGCCAGCCCCAGCATTTT.

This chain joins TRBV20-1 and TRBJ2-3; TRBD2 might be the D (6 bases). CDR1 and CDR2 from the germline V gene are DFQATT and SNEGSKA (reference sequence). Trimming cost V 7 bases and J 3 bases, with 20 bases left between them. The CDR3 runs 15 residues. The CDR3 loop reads CSGSSGLIGTDTQYF. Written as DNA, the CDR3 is TGCAGTGGGTCCTCGGGACTGATAGGAACAGATACGCAGTATTTT.

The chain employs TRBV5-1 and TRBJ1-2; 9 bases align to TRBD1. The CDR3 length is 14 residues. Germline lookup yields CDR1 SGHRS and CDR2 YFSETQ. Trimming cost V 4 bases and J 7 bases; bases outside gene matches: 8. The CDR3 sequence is CASSGTGKSAGYTF. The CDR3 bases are TGCGCCAGCAGCGGGACAGGGAAATCAGCTGGCTACACCTTC.